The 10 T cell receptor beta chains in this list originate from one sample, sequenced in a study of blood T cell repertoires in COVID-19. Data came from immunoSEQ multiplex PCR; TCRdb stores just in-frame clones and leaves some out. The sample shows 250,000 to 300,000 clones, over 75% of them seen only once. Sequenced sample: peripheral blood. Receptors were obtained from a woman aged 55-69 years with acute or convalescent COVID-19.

The CDR3 DNA is TGTGCCAGCTCACCAGCGGCCGGAAATGAAAAACTGTTTTTT. This translates into CASSPAAGNEKLFF. The chain uses TRBV18 and TRBJ1-4; no clear D. CDR3 size: 14 residues. CDR1 KGHSH and CDR2 LQKENI come from the germline V gene. Trimming removed 2 bases at V and 5 bases at J, with 9 bases between. Drawing the rest from reference TRBV18 and TRBJ1-4, the complete variable domain is NAGVMQNPRHLVRRRGQEARLRCSPMKGHSHVYWYRQLPEEGLKFMVYLQKENIIDESGMPKERFSAEFPKEGPSILRIQQVVRGDSAAYFCASSPAAGNEKLFFGSGTQLSVL.

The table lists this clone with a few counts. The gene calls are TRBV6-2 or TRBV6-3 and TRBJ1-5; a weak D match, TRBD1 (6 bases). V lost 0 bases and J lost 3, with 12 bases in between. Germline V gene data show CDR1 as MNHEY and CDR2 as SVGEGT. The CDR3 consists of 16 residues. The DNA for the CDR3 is TGTGCCAGCAGTTACTCGCGGGGGACACCCAATCAGCCCCAGCATTTT. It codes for CASSYSRGTPNQPQHF.

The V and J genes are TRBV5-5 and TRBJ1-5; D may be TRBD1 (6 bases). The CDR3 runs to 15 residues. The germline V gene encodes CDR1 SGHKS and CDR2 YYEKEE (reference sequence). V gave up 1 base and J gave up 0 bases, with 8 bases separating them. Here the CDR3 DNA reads TGTGCCAGCAGCTTGTCAGGGGATAGCAATCAGCCCCAGCATTTT. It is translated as CASSLSGDSNQPQHF.

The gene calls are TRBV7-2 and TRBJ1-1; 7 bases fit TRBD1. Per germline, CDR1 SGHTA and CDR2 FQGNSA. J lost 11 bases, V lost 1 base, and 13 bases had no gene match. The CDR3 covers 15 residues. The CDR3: CASSLGPGGNRRAFF. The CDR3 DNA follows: TGTGCCAGCAGCTTAGGCCCAGGGGGAAACCGTCGGGCTTTCTTT. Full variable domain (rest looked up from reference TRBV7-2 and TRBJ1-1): GAGVSQSPSNKVTEKGKDVELRCDPISGHTALYWYRQSLGQGLEFLIYFQGNSAPDKSGLPSDRFSAERTGGSVSTLTIQRTQQEDSAVYLCASSLGPGGNRRAFFGQGTRLTVV.

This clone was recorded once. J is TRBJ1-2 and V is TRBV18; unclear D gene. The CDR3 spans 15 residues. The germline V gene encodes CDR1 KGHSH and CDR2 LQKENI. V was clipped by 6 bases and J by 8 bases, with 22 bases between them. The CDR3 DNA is TGTGCCAGCTCTCTCAACCTCGACACCACCAGCGGCTACACCTTC. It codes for CASSLNLDTTSGYTF.

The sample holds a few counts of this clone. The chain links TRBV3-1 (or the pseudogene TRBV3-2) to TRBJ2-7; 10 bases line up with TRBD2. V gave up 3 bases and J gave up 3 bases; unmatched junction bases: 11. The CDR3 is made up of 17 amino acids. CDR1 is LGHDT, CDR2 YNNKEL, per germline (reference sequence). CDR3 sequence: CASSQSFELAGFYEQYF. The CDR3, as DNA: TGTGCCAGCAGCCAGTCTTTCGAACTAGCGGGATTCTACGAGCAGTACTTC.

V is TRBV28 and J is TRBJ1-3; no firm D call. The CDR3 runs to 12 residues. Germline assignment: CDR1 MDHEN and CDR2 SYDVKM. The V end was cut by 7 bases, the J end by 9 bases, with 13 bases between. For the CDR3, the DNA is TGTGCCAGCACCGTCCCCGGCGGCACCATATATTTT. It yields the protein CASTVPGGTIYF.

CDR3 DNA: TGCGCCAGCAGCCAAGGACAGTTCAATGAGCAGTTCTTC. It specifies CASSQGQFNEQFF. The gene calls are TRBV4-3 and TRBJ2-1; D is perhaps TRBD1 (5 bases). The V end lost 1 base, the J end lost 6 bases, and 7 bases lay between the germline ends. CDR1 LGHNA and CDR2 YSLEER come from the germline V gene. This CDR3 contains 13 residues.

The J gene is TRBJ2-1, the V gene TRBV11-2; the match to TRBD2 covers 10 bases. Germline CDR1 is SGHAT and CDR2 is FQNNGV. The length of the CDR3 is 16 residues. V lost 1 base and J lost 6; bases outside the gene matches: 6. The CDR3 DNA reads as TGTGCCAGCAGCTTAGGTAGCGGGAGGCCCCTCAATGAGCAGTTCTTC. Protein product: CASSLGSGRPLNEQFF.

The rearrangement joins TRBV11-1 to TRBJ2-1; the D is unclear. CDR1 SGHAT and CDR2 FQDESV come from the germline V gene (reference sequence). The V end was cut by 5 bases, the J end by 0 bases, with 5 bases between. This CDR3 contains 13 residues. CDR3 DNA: TGTGCCAGCAGCCGCGACTCCTACAATGAGCAGTTCTTC. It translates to CASSRDSYNEQFF.